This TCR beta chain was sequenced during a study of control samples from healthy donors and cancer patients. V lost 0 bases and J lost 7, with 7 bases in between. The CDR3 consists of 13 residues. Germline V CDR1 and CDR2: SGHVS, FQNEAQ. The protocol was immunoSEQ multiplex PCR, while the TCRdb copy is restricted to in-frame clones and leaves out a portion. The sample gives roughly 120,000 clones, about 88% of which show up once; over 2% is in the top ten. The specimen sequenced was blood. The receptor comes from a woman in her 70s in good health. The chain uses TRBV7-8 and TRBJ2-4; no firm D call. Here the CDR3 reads CASSLAGVNIQYF. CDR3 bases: TGTGCCAGCAGCTTAGCTGGGGTTAACATTCAGTACTTC.